The 19 T cell receptor beta chains below were found in one sample sequenced in a study of metastatic and nonmetastatic thyroid tumors. All patients were untreated before thyroid surgery. Using MiXCR, TCRdb re-called clones from the PCR reads. The table has roughly 30,000 clones, 10% to 14% seen once; the top ten hold approximately 15%. The sample comprised blood. The receptors here all came from a female donor with papillary thyroid cancer or a benign thyroid nodule (not recorded which). Some clones in this sample may be carry-over from other donors' samples.

This clone was picked up many times. The chain carries TRBV20-1 and TRBJ2-1, with D perhaps matching TRBD2 (5 bases). V was pared by 0 bases and J by 0 bases, with 9 bases between. The germline V gene encodes CDR1 DFQATT and CDR2 SNEGSKA (reference sequence). The CDR3 covers 15 residues. DNA of the CDR3: TGCAGTGCTAGAGATAAAACTAGCTCCTACAATGAGCAGTTCTTC. Translation gives CSARDKTSSYNEQFF.

This clone was recorded many times. CDR3 in amino acids: CAGSDGYEQYF. The DNA for the CDR3 is TGTGCCGGATCAGATGGGTACGAGCAGTACTTC. The V and J genes are TRBV28 and TRBJ2-7, with D unclear. Trimming took off 11 bases at V and 4 bases at J, with 12 bases between the two ends. Germline lookup yields CDR1 MDHEN and CDR2 SYDVKM. The CDR3 is 11 amino acids.

The table lists this clone with many counts. The J gene is TRBJ1-5, the V gene TRBV4-2; tentatively, D is TRBD1 (5 bases). The germline gives CDR1 LGHNA, CDR2 YNFKEQ. V was shortened by 3 bases and J by 4 bases, with 10 bases between the two germline ends. CDR3 size: 14 residues. CDR3 nucleotide sequence: TGTGCCAGCAGCCAGGGCCAGGGAAATCAGCCCCAGCATTTT. Protein product: CASSQGQGNQPQHF.

This clone has a count of ten or more. The rearrangement joins TRBV19 to TRBJ1-2; D uncertain. The germline V gene has CDR1 LNHDA and CDR2 SQIVND (reference sequence). V lost 9 bases and J lost 2, with 13 bases in between. The CDR3 totals 13 residues. The DNA for the CDR3 is TGTGCCAGCGCCCCAGGAAAGAACTATGGCTACACCTTC. It codes for CASAPGKNYGYTF.

This clone turned up a few times. One junction end does not reproduce the germline sequence, and a read error may be involved. The rearrangement joins TRBV12-3 or TRBV12-4 to TRBJ2-7; D gene unclear. The length of the CDR3 is 14 residues. The CDR3, as DNA: TGTACCAGCAGTTTCGGGCATGGCCCCCTCGAGCAATACTTC. It codes for CTSSFGHGPLEQYF.

This clone was counted ten times or more. The chain links TRBV14 to TRBJ2-7; no reliable D call. Germline CDR1 is SGHDN and CDR2 is FVKESK. V shed 1 base and J shed 10 bases, with 8 bases lying between them. This CDR3 contains 11 residues. This CDR3 is CASSQGRAQYF. The CDR3 DNA follows: TGTGCCAGCAGCCAAGGCCGGGCCCAGTACTTC.

This chain connects TRBV7-9 to TRBJ2-7, with a weak D call TRBD1 (7 bases). Germline CDR1 and CDR2: SEHNR and FQNEAQ (reference sequence). V lost 5 bases and J 2 bases, leaving 10 bases between the germline ends. The CDR3 runs to 13 residues. CDR3 sequence reads: CASSAGQTYEQYF. As DNA, the CDR3 is TGTGCCAGCAGCGCGGGACAGACCTACGAGCAGTACTTC.

This clone was detected ten times or more. The V call is TRBV3-1, the J call TRBJ2-1, with a tentative D call TRBD2 (6 bases). CDR1 LGHDT and CDR2 YNNKEL come from the germline V gene (reference sequence). CDR3 length: 15 amino acids. Trimming took off 8 bases at V and 5 bases at J, with 19 bases between the two ends. This CDR3 is CASLTGGRVDNEQFF. The CDR3 coding sequence is TGTGCCAGCCTAACCGGGGGAAGGGTGGACAATGAGCAGTTCTTC.

In this sample, this clone turned up many times. This chain uses TRBV6-4 with TRBJ2-1; 9 nucleotides align to TRBD2. The CDR3 totals 15 residues. V gave up 2 bases and J gave up 4 bases; unmatched junction bases: 3. The germline CDR1 and CDR2 sequences are MRHNA and SNTAGT. The CDR3 DNA reads as TGTGCCAGCAGTGACGGCGGGGGGGGATACAATGAGCAGTTCTTC. It encodes CASSDGGGGYNEQFF.

This clone was seen repeatedly, ten times or more. This specimen includes other DNA sequences encoding the same CDR3. CDR3 region: CASSWRTGRRNTEAFF. In DNA, the CDR3 is TGTGCCAGCAGCTGGCGGACAGGGCGGCGGAACACTGAAGCTTTCTTT. This chain links TRBV7-8 with TRBJ1-1; TRBD1 aligns across 8 bases. V dropped 4 bases and J dropped 1; count of bases not matched to a gene: 8. This CDR3 has 16 residues. CDR1 SGHVS and CDR2 FQNEAQ come from the germline V gene.

This clone was observed many times. The CDR3 loop reads CAWSLPSGTAFYDGYTF. CDR3 nucleotide sequence: TGTGCCTGGAGTCTCCCCTCCGGGACCGCCTTTTATGATGGCTACACCTTC. The rearrangement uses TRBV30 and TRBJ1-2; D perhaps matches TRBD1 (5 bases). CDR3 length: 17 residues. V gave up 2 bases and J gave up 6 bases, with 25 bases separating them. Germline V gene data show CDR1 as GTSNPN and CDR2 as SVGIG (reference sequence). Filled out from reference TRBV30 and TRBJ1-2, the complete variable domain reads SQTIHQWPATLVQPVGSPLSLECTVEGTSNPNLYWYRQAAGRGLQLLFYSVGIGQISSEVPQNLSASRPQDRQFILSSKKLLLSDSGFYLCAWSLPSGTAFYDGYTFGSGTRLTVV.

This clone was found many times. The chain has TRBV3-1 and TRBJ1-1, with D unresolved. Germline loops: CDR1 LGHDT, CDR2 YNNKEL (reference sequence). V dropped 3 bases and J dropped 4 bases, with 6 bases sitting between them. The CDR3 consists of 12 residues. The CDR3 bases are TGTGCCAGCAGCCAGGGGATCACTGAAGCTTTCTTT. It specifies CASSQGITEAFF.

This clone was found many times. The chain couples TRBV28 to TRBJ2-1, with a possible D match to TRBD1 (7 bases). Germline-derived CDR1 and CDR2 are MDHEN and SYDVKM. The CDR3 loop spans 15 amino acids. Trimming cost V 4 bases and J 5 bases, with 15 bases left between them. CDR3 nucleotides: TGTGCCAGCAGTTCCTGGCAGGGGGGACACAATGAGCAGTTCTTC. It specifies CASSSWQGGHNEQFF.

This clone was recorded at least ten times. The chain employs TRBV29-1 and TRBJ2-2; D perhaps matches TRBD1 (6 bases). Germline CDR1 is SQVTM and CDR2 is ANQGSEA. Trimming took off 3 bases at V and 1 base at J, with 12 bases between the two ends. The CDR3 is made up of 15 amino acids. DNA of the CDR3: TGCAGCGTTGAGATCACAGGGAGGAACACCGGGGAGCTGTTTTTT. It translates to CSVEITGRNTGELFF.

This clone was detected only a few times. V and J are TRBV6-8 and TRBJ2-7; TRBD2 agrees at 8 bases. V shed 8 bases, J shed 1 base, and the junction held 4 bases outside the gene matches. Germline V gives CDR1 MNHGY, CDR2 SAAAGT. This CDR3 spans 13 amino acids. The CDR3 loop reads CASRGGLSYEQYF. CDR3 bases: TGTGCCAGCCGGGGGGGCCTTTCCTACGAGCAGTACTTC.

On this clone: A read error may account for a junction end that differs from germline. CDR3 in amino acids: CAWGVQAGGNTGDLFF. The CDR3 coding sequence is TGTGCCTGGGGTGTACAGGCAGGGGGCAACACCGGGGATCTGTTTTTT. The V and J genes are TRBV30 and TRBJ2-2; 8 bases map to TRBD1. The CDR3 sequence is 16 residues long. From germline, CDR1 is GTSNPN and CDR2 SVGIG (reference sequence). Filled out from reference TRBV30 and TRBJ2-2, the complete variable domain reads SQTIHQWPATLVQPVGSPLSLECTVEGTSNPNLYWYRQAAGRGLQLLFYSVGIGQISSEVPQNLSASRPQDRQFILSSKKLLLSDSGFYLCAWGVQAGGNTGDLFFGEGSRLTVL.

V and J are TRBV7-9 and TRBJ1-2; D is unresolved. Germline V lookup: CDR1 SEHNR, CDR2 FQNEAQ (reference sequence). The CDR3 has 14 amino acids. Trimming stripped 1 base from V and 3 bases from J, with 9 bases between. CDR3 nucleotide sequence: TGTGCCAGCAGCTTAGGAGAGGCTCACTATGGCTACACCTTC. The encoded protein is CASSLGEAHYGYTF.

This clone was counted many times. This rearrangement joins TRBV4-1 to TRBJ1-4; D gene uncertain. V lost 0 bases to trimming and J lost 14 bases, with 7 bases between them. The germline V gene encodes CDR1 MGHRA and CDR2 YSYEKL. The CDR3 has 11 amino acids. The DNA for the CDR3 is TGCGCCAGCAGCCAAGACGGGGTGCTGTTTTTT. This encodes CASSQDGVLFF.

In this sample, this clone turned up many times. The V call is TRBV9, the J call TRBJ2-7, with TRBD2 identical over 8 bases. Germline V gives CDR1 SGDLS, CDR2 YYNGEE. The CDR3 loop spans 14 amino acids. Trimming at V came to 3 bases and at J to 3 bases, leaving 5 bases not matched to a gene. CDR3 sequence reads: CASSGSGIGYEQYF. The CDR3 DNA sequence: TGTGCCAGCAGCGGTAGCGGGATCGGCTACGAGCAGTACTTC.